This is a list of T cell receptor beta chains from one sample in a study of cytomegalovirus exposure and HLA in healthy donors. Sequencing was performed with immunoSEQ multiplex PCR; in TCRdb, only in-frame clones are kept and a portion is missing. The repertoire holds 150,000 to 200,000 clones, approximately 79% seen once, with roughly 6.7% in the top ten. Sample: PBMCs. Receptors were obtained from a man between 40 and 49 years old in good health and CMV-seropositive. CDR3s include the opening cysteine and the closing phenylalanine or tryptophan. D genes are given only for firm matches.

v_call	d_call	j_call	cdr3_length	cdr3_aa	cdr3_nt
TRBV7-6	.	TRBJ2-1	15	CASSLWDRGGNEQFF	TGTGCCAGCAGCTTATGGGACCGAGGGGGCAATGAGCAGTTCTTC
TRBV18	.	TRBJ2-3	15	CASSLQVPSTDTQYF	TGTGCCAGCAGCCTACAGGTCCCTAGCACAGATACGCAGTATTTT
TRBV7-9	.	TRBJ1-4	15	CASSHSLRGGEKLFF	TGTGCCAGCAGCCATTCCCTAAGGGGAGGAGAAAAACTGTTTTTT
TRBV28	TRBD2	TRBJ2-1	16	CASSPGGVHSYNEQFF	TGTGCCAGCAGTCCCGGGGGGGTCCACTCCTACAATGAGCAGTTCTTC
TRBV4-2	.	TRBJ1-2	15	CASSQDLQRDYGYTF	TGTGCCAGCAGCCAAGATCTCCAAAGAGACTATGGCTACACCTTC
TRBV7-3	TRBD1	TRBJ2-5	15	CASSLRGQGQETQYF	TGTGCCAGCAGCTTACGAGGACAGGGCCAAGAGACCCAGTACTTC
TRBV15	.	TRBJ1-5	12	CATSRDIQPQHF	TGTGCCACCAGCAGAGATATTCAGCCCCAGCATTTT
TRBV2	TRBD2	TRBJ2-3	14	CASSELAGADTQYF	TGTGCCAGCAGTGAGCTAGCGGGGGCAGATACGCAGTATTTT
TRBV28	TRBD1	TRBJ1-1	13	CASRDRGDTEAFF	TGTGCCAGCAGGGACAGGGGCGACACTGAAGCTTTCTTT
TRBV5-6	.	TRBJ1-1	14	CASSLWAKNTEAFF	TGTGCCAGCAGCTTGTGGGCGAAGAACACTGAAGCTTTCTTT
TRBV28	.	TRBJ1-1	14	CASSQGLGNTEAFF	TGTGCCAGCAGTCAAGGACTTGGGAACACTGAAGCTTTCTTT
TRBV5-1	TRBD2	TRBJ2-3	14	CASSTSGATDTQYF	TGCGCCAGCAGCACTAGCGGGGCCACAGATACGCAGTATTTT